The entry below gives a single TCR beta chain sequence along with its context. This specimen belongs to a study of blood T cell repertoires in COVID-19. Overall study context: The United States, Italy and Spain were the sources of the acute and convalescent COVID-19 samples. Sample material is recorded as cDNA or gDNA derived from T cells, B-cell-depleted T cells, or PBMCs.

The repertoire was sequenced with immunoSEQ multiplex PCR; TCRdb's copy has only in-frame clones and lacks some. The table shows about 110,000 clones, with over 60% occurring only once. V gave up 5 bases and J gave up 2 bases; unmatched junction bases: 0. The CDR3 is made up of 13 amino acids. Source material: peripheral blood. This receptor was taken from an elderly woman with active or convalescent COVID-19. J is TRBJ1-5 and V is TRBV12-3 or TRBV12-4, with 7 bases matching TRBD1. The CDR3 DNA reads TGTGCCAGCAGTACAGGGGGCAATCAGCCCCAGCATTTT. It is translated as CASSTGGNQPQHF.